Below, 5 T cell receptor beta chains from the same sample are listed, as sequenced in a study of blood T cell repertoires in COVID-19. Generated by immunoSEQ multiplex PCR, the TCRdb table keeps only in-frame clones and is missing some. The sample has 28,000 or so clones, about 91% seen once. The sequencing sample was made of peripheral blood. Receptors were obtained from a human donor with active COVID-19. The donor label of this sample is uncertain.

Here the CDR3 reads CASSLLTRDTEAFF. The DNA for the CDR3 is TGTGCCAGCAGTTTACTAACACGGGACACTGAAGCTTTCTTT. The genes are TRBV28 and TRBJ1-1; D is undetermined. The CDR3 has 14 residues. Trimming took 2 bases from V and 3 from J, leaving 10 bases between them. Germline V CDR1 and CDR2: MDHEN, SYDVKM.

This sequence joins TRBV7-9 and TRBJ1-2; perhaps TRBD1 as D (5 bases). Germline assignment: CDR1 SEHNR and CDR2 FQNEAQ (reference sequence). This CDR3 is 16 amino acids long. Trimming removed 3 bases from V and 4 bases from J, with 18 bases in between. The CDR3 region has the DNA TGTGCCAGCAGCTTGGTGGCAGGCGGGGCGTTCTATGGCTACACCTTC. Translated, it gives CASSLVAGGAFYGYTF.

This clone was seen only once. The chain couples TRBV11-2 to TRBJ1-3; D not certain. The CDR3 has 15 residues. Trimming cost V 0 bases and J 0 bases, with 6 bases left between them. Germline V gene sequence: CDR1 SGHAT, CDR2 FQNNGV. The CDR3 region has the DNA TGTGCCAGCAGCTTAGACGGGGTCTCTGGAAACACCATATATTTT. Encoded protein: CASSLDGVSGNTIYF.

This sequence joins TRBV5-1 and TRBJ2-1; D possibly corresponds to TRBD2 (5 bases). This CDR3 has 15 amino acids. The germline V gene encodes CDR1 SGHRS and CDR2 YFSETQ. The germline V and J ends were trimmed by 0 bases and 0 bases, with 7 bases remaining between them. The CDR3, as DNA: TGCGCCAGCAGCTTGGGAGGGAGCTCCTACAATGAGCAGTTCTTC. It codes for CASSLGGSSYNEQFF.

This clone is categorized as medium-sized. CDR3 sequence reads: CASSPKTAGTNTGELFF. In DNA, the CDR3 is TGCGCCAGCAGCCCAAAAACGGCGGGGACGAACACCGGGGAGCTGTTTTTT. J is TRBJ2-2 and V is TRBV4-3, with D perhaps matching TRBD2 (6 bases). Germline CDR1 reads LGHNA; CDR2 reads YSLEER. The CDR3 totals 17 residues. V lost 4 bases and J 0 bases, leaving 15 bases between the germline ends.